What follows are 21 T cell receptor beta chains derived from one specimen sequenced in a study of graft-versus-host responses after intestinal transplantation. Their recognized antigens are unknown. The data were produced by immunoSEQ multiplex PCR, yet TCRdb's version contains in-frame clones alone and is incomplete. The table lists some 93,000 clones, 75% to 95% of them singletons, with under 0.55% in the top ten. The source material was unstimulated CD8+ T cells sorted from spleen or lymph node cells, sampled before intestinal transplant. Source of these receptors: a human donor who received an intestinal transplant.

The chain carries TRBV21-1 and TRBJ2-5; the listed D gene, TRBD2, was not tested against the DNA. TRBV21-1 is labeled a pseudogene. CDR3 length: 16 residues. The CDR3 DNA reads as TGTGCCAGCAGCAAAGCTCCCGGACTACCCCAAGAGACCCAGTACTTC. Its translation: CASSKAPGLPQETQYF.

In its sample, this clone was seen once. The chain couples TRBV2 to TRBJ2-7, with 7 positions matching TRBD2. Trimming at V came to 7 bases and at J to 3 bases, leaving 3 bases not matched to a gene. The V gene's germline CDR1 is SNHLY and CDR2 FYNNEI. This CDR3 is built from 12 residues. The CDR3 sequence is CASMGEGYEQYF. As DNA, the CDR3 is TGTGCCAGCATGGGGGAGGGCTACGAGCAGTACTTC.

The genes are TRBV5-1 and TRBJ2-3; 11 nucleotides match TRBD2. Trimming cost V 0 bases and J 4 bases; bases outside gene matches: 4. Germline-derived CDR1 and CDR2 are SGHRS and YFSETQ. CDR3 size: 16 residues. As DNA, the CDR3 is TGCGCCAGCAGCTTGGGCACTAGCGGGAGTTCAGATACGCAGTATTTT. It is translated as CASSLGTSGSSDTQYF.

The V call is TRBV5-4, the J call TRBJ1-1; D is perhaps TRBD1 (6 bases). CDR1 and CDR2 from the germline V gene are SGHNT and YYREEE (reference sequence). CDR3 size: 17 residues. V dropped 2 bases and J dropped 0 bases, with 17 bases sitting between them. The CDR3 DNA sequence: TGTGCCAGCAGCTTCTCCCCCACAACAGGGATGAACACTGAAGCTTTCTTT. This translates into CASSFSPTTGMNTEAFF.

The chain has TRBV7-9 and TRBJ2-4; weak D call: TRBD2 (5 bases). Germline V lookup: CDR1 SEHNR, CDR2 FQNEAQ (reference sequence). This CDR3 is built from 15 residues. V was pared by 5 bases and J by 5 bases, with 16 bases between. The CDR3 loop is CASSPPRSGENIQYF. CDR3 DNA sequence: TGTGCCAGCAGCCCACCCAGGTCCGGGGAAAACATTCAGTACTTC.

CDR3: CASSQDGGSGDTQYF. As DNA, the CDR3 is TGCGCCAGCAGCCAAGATGGCGGGAGCGGAGATACGCAGTATTTT. The chain uses TRBV4-1 and TRBJ2-3, with 7 bases aligning to TRBD2. Germline CDR1 MGHRA, CDR2 YSYEKL. The CDR3 covers 15 residues. Trimming took 0 bases from V and 5 from J; bases not matched to a gene: 5.

The chain carries TRBV5-5 and TRBJ2-7; D might be TRBD1 (6 bases). V was pared by 1 base and J by 2 bases, with 13 bases between. This CDR3 has 15 residues. Germline CDR1 reads SGHKS; CDR2 reads YYEKEE (reference sequence). CDR3: CASSLRVTGTYEQYF. In DNA form, the CDR3 reads TGTGCCAGCAGCTTGCGGGTTACAGGGACCTACGAGCAGTACTTC.

The count of this clone is one. The chain combines TRBV6-1 with TRBJ2-2, with D possibly being TRBD1 (5 bases). This CDR3 is built from 19 residues. From germline, CDR1 is MNHNS and CDR2 SASEGT. The V end was cut by 3 bases, the J end by 2 bases, with 22 bases between. The CDR3 DNA reads TGTGCCAGCAGTGACCGGGCCCCGCGCAGGGCCTTCAACACCGGGGAGCTGTTTTTT. Translation gives CASSDRAPRRAFNTGELFF.

Only a few counts were recorded for this clone. The gene calls are TRBV2 and TRBJ2-2; 10 bases line up with TRBD2. Per the germline V gene, CDR1 is SNHLY and CDR2 is FYNNEI. The CDR3 contains 16 residues. V lost 2 bases and J lost 3; bases outside the gene matches: 3. DNA of the CDR3: TGTGCCAGCAGTGAACTAGCGGGGGAGTACACCGGGGAGCTGTTTTTT. It is translated as CASSELAGEYTGELFF. Full variable domain (outside the CDR3, taken from reference TRBV2 and TRBJ2-2): EPEVTQTPSHQVTQMGQEVILRCVPISNHLYFYWYRQILGQKVEFLVSFYNNEISEKSEIFDDQFSVERPDGSNFTLKIRSTKLEDSAMYFCASSELAGEYTGELFFGEGSRLTVL.

This rearrangement joins TRBV28 to TRBJ2-7; 9 bases agree with TRBD2. J was trimmed by 0 bases and V by 3 bases; bases with no gene match: 9. Germline values: CDR1 MDHEN, CDR2 SYDVKM. This CDR3 contains 17 residues. The CDR3 nucleotides are TGTGCCAGCAGTTTTGCTAGCGGGGTGTCTAGCTCCTACGAGCAGTACTTC. Protein product: CASSFASGVSSSYEQYF.

This clone was observed a handful of times. This same CDR3 is encoded by further DNA sequences in the sample. The V call is TRBV28, the J call TRBJ2-7, with 10 bases lining up with TRBD2. V shed 4 bases, J shed 3 bases, and the junction held 0 bases outside the gene matches. This CDR3 has 13 residues. Germline CDR1 and CDR2: MDHEN and SYDVKM. CDR3 in amino acids: CASSWTSGYEQYF. The CDR3 DNA sequence: TGTGCCAGCAGTTGGACTAGCGGCTACGAGCAGTACTTC.

The chain employs TRBV7-9 and TRBJ1-2, with D perhaps matching TRBD1 (5 bases). The V gene's germline CDR1 is SEHNR and CDR2 FQNEAQ (reference sequence). The CDR3 contains 14 residues. V lost 1 base and J lost 6, with 12 bases in between. CDR3 amino acids: CASSLVSGWNGYTF. The CDR3 nucleotides read TGTGCCAGCAGCTTAGTATCAGGGTGGAATGGCTACACCTTC.

The chain uses TRBV15 and TRBJ2-5, with 7 nucleotides matching TRBD2. Looked up from germline, CDR1 is LNHNV and CDR2 is YYDKDF (reference sequence). This CDR3 region has 11 residues. V was clipped by 8 bases and J by 5 bases; unmatched bases: 2. In nucleotides, the CDR3 is TGTGCCACCGCTAGCGGCGAGACCCAGTACTTC. Translating gives CATASGETQYF.

In this sample, this clone turned up once. The rearrangement joins TRBV13 to TRBJ2-2; D ambiguous. Germline V CDR1 and CDR2: PRHDT, FYEKMQ (reference sequence). The CDR3 totals 12 residues. V was clipped by 5 bases and J by 3 bases, with 4 bases between them. DNA of the CDR3: TGTGCCAGCAGCCTTTACACCGGGGAGCTGTTTTTT. Encoded protein: CASSLYTGELFF. The complete variable domain, with remaining parts taken from reference TRBV13 and TRBJ2-2, reads AAGVIQSPRHLIKEKRETATLKCYPIPRHDTVYWYQQGPGQDPQFLISFYEKMQSDKGSIPDRFSAQQFSDYHSELNMSSLELGDSALYFCASSLYTGELFFGEGSRLTVL.

V gene TRBV7-6 combines with J gene TRBJ1-4, with a possible D match to TRBD1 (6 bases). CDR1 and CDR2 from the germline V gene are SGHVS and FNYEAQ. The CDR3 is made up of 14 amino acids. V dropped 7 bases and J dropped 4 bases, with 13 bases sitting between them. The CDR3 DNA reads TGTGCCAGCACCTCGGACAGAAATAATGAAAAACTGTTTTTT. Translation gives CASTSDRNNEKLFF.

The gene calls are TRBV2 and TRBJ2-7, with no clear D. The V end lost 9 bases, the J end lost 2 bases, and 14 bases lay between the germline ends. Looked up from germline, CDR1 is SNHLY and CDR2 is FYNNEI. The CDR3 is 13 residues long. The CDR3 DNA reads as TGTGCCAGTGGGCCAGTTCCAACCTACGAGCAGTACTTC. Residues: CASGPVPTYEQYF.

The chain combines TRBV5-4 with TRBJ2-7, with 7 bases lining up with TRBD2. V was pared by 5 bases and J by 2 bases, with 4 bases of the junction left unmatched. The CDR3 length is 13 residues. In germline, CDR1 is SGHNT, CDR2 YYREEE (reference sequence). The chain's CDR3 is CASRPAGAYEQYF. In DNA form, the CDR3 reads TGTGCCAGCAGACCCGCGGGGGCCTACGAGCAGTACTTC.

The chain is built from TRBV4-3 and TRBJ2-5; 7 bases are shared with TRBD1. The end of the DNA is better explained by TRBJ2-7, so the J call may be wrong. The CDR3 is made up of 15 amino acids. The V gene's germline CDR1 is LGHNA and CDR2 YSLEER. This chain's CDR3 is CASRFGTASSYEQYF. CDR3 sequence (DNA): TGCGCCAGCAGATTCGGGACAGCAAGCTCCTACGAGCAGTACTTC.

V usage is TRBV6-5 and J usage is TRBJ2-1; 9 positions agree with TRBD2. V shed 2 bases, J shed 8 bases, and the junction held 10 bases outside the gene matches. The CDR3 is 16 residues long. CDR1 MNHEY and CDR2 SVGAGI come from the germline V gene. Here the CDR3 reads CASSYAAGGATDEQFF. The CDR3 DNA reads as TGTGCCAGCAGTTACGCGGCGGGGGGGGCCACGGATGAGCAGTTCTTC.

The chain combines TRBV23-1 with TRBJ1-2; perhaps TRBD1 as D (5 bases). TRBV23-1 is an ORF; its function is uncertain. V lost 3 bases, J lost 1 base, and 12 bases lay in between. This CDR3 has 15 amino acids. The CDR3 DNA is TGCGCCAGCAGTCACGGACACCGACGTAACTATGGCTACACCTTC. Its protein product is CASSHGHRRNYGYTF.

V gene TRBV9 combines with J gene TRBJ2-7; D possibly corresponds to TRBD2 (5 bases). CDR1 and CDR2 (germline): SGDLS, YYNGEE. This CDR3 has 16 amino acids. Trimming shortened V by 0 bases and J by 0 bases, and 13 bases separated the two germline ends. Written as DNA, the CDR3 is TGTGCCAGCAGCGTAGGCGGAGCGGAGAGCTCCTACGAGCAGTACTTC. The encoded protein is CASSVGGAESSYEQYF. The full variable domain, in which reference TRBV9 and TRBJ2-7 provide the parts outside the CDR3, is DSGVTQTPKHLITATGQRVTLRCSPRSGDLSVYWYQQSLDQGLQFLIQYYNGEERAKGNILERFSAQQFPDLHSELNLSSLELGDSALYFCASSVGGAESSYEQYFGPGTRLTVT.